By share, the clone carrying this TCR beta chain ranks as medium-sized (0.01 to 0.1%). Its antigen remains unknown. Some clones are missing from TCRdb's copy, which holds only in-frame ones; the method was immunoSEQ multiplex PCR. The data hold approximately 76,000 clones, with more than 75% observed a single time. The source of the sample is a study of T cells in localized non-small cell lung cancer. Trimming stripped 6 bases from V and 0 bases from J, with 12 bases between. The CDR3 is 14 residues long. Germline V lookup: CDR1 MNHEY, CDR2 SVGAGI. Overall study findings and caveats: Tumor trailed uninvolved adjacent lung in T cell clonality, which peaked there.

The sample in question was peripheral blood, obtained before any cancer treatment. This clonotype originated in a female donor of 60 years or more with stage I lung adenocarcinoma. The rearrangement links TRBV6-5 to TRBJ2-7; D is tentatively TRBD1 or TRBD2 (5 bases each). The CDR3 loop reads CASSPGASSYEQYF. As DNA, the CDR3 is TGTGCCAGCAGCCCCGGGGCAAGCTCCTACGAGCAGTACTTC.